The clone carrying this T cell receptor beta chain was counted a few times. Its target is unknown. This entry is derived from a study of OX40 agonist ivuxolimab in advanced cancers. Across the whole study: The study gave patients intravenous ivuxolimab at 0.01 to 10 mg/kg every 2 weeks. Three partial responders included one hepatocellular carcinoma patient and two cutaneous melanoma patients.

The method was immunoSEQ multiplex PCR; TCRdb's version includes in-frame clones alone and lacks a portion of them. The sample lists about 42,000 clones; approximately 86% were seen once. Germline-derived CDR1 and CDR2 are SGHDN and FVKESK. V shed 0 bases and J shed 7 bases, with 11 bases lying between them. The CDR3 totals 14 residues. Autoimmune disease history or systemic immunosuppression led to patient exclusion. General study results and limits: CD4+ and CD8+ blood T cells expanded clonally by week 6 at 0.1 to 3.0 mg/kg.

The clonotype was recovered from an adult with an advanced solid tumor such as melanoma, head and neck, liver or kidney cancer. This sample comprised CD4+ or CD8+ T cells sorted from blood, obtained in a trial of the OX40 agonist ivuxolimab. This sequence joins TRBV14 and TRBJ2-3; D gene unclear. The CDR3 nucleotides are TGTGCCAGCAGCCAAGATATTGTAGCCCATACGCAGTATTTT. Amino acids: CASSQDIVAHTQYF.